One sample yielded the 16 T cell receptor beta chains listed below, sequenced in a study of T-cell reconstitution after alpha-beta-depleted transplantation in children. The TCRbeta library incorporated unique molecular identifiers. TCRdb passed the PCR reads through MiXCR, listing each CDR3 protein once. The sample includes hundreds of thousands of distinct CDR3 sequences, around a third of them seen just once. The sample in question was PBMCs from the stem cell graft donor, obtained from the stem cell graft. These receptor sequences come from a human donor who donated a stem cell graft to a child with aplastic anemia.

A few counts support this clonotype. The chain uses TRBV6-2 or TRBV6-3 and TRBJ1-5, with a weak D call TRBD1 (5 bases). Trimming removed 2 bases from V and 1 base from J, with 9 bases in between. This CDR3 has 15 residues. Germline V lookup: CDR1 MNHEY, CDR2 SVGEGT. Here the CDR3 DNA reads TGTGCCAGCAGTTACCACCGACAGAGCAATCAGCCCCAGCATTTT. It encodes CASSYHRQSNQPQHF.

CDR3 bases: TGTGCCAGCAGTCTAGAGCGGGCCCCCGATGAGCAGTTCTTC. Its translation is CASSLERAPDEQFF. The rearrangement uses TRBV12-3 or TRBV12-4 and TRBJ2-1; the D gene is possibly TRBD2 (6 bases). The CDR3 spans 14 residues. V was trimmed by 5 bases and J by 8 bases, leaving 16 bases between them.

The chain employs TRBV11-2 and TRBJ2-5, with TRBD2 as a possible D gene (6 bases). Germline V lookup: CDR1 SGHAT, CDR2 FQNNGV. This CDR3 has 17 amino acids. Trimming shortened V by 5 bases and J by 0 bases, and 19 bases separated the two germline ends. The CDR3 DNA follows: TGTGCCAGCAGCCCAAATGCGGGGATTGTGTACCAAGAGACCCAGTACTTC. Translated: CASSPNAGIVYQETQYF.

This clonotype occurred a few times. The rearrangement links TRBV4-2 to TRBJ1-5, with a possible D match to TRBD1 (6 bases). Per the germline V gene, CDR1 is LGHNA and CDR2 is YNFKEQ. V was trimmed by 0 bases and J by 5 bases, leaving 11 bases between them. CDR3 size: 15 residues. CDR3 loop: CASSQDYWGHQPQHF. The CDR3 DNA reads TGTGCCAGCAGCCAAGATTACTGGGGGCATCAGCCCCAGCATTTT.

This chain uses TRBV29-1 with TRBJ2-7, with 10 positions matching TRBD1. The V gene's germline CDR1 is SQVTM and CDR2 ANQGSEA. This CDR3 region has 14 residues. V shed 6 bases, J shed 0 bases, and the junction held 5 bases outside the gene matches. The DNA of the CDR3 is TGCAGCGTGGTGGGACAGGGGCTCTCCTACGAGCAGTACTTC. Encoded protein: CSVVGQGLSYEQYF.

Ten or more counts support this clonotype. The gene calls are TRBV27 and TRBJ1-2; 11 bases match TRBD1. V shed 6 bases, J shed 8 bases, and the junction held 11 bases outside the gene matches. Germline-derived CDR1 and CDR2 are MNHEY and SMNVEV (reference sequence). The length of the CDR3 is 15 residues. CDR3 in amino acids: CASSVGTGGSGGYTF. In nucleotides, the CDR3 is TGTGCCAGCAGCGTTGGGACAGGGGGATCGGGGGGCTACACCTTC.

This clonotype has only a few counts. This chain links TRBV6-5 with TRBJ2-7, with D possibly matching TRBD2 (5 bases). Germline V gene sequence: CDR1 MNHEY, CDR2 SVGAGI. CDR3 length: 15 amino acids. V was clipped by 0 bases and J by 2 bases, with 11 bases between them. CDR3 loop: CASSYSEEDPYEQYF. CDR3 bases: TGTGCCAGCAGTTACTCGGAGGAGGATCCCTACGAGCAGTACTTC.

V and J are TRBV7-8 and TRBJ1-1; unclear D gene. CDR3 size: 15 residues. In germline, CDR1 is SGHVS, CDR2 FQNEAQ. Between the trimmed V and J ends, which lost 11 bases and 1 base, there was a span of 20 bases. CDR3 loop: CASGLARAANTEAFF. The CDR3 DNA sequence: TGTGCCTCAGGATTAGCGAGGGCGGCGAACACTGAAGCTTTCTTT.

CDR3 protein: CASSQGVGEGFADTQYF. DNA for the CDR3: TGCGCCAGCAGTCAAGGCGTAGGGGAAGGTTTCGCAGATACGCAGTATTTT. This chain uses TRBV23-1 with TRBJ2-3; D is possibly TRBD1 (5 bases). TRBV23-1 is treated as an ORF (open reading frame) with a function not yet certain. Trimming stripped 2 bases from V and 4 bases from J, with 19 bases between. CDR3 length: 17 residues.

The chain recombines TRBV10-2 with TRBJ2-1, with D perhaps TRBD2 (5 bases). CDR1 is WSHSY, CDR2 SAAADI, per germline. V lost 4 bases to trimming and J lost 5 bases, with 9 bases between them. The CDR3 is made up of 13 amino acids. The CDR3 DNA sequence: TGCGCCAGCAGTGCCAGCGGAGACAATGAGCAGTTCTTC. It codes for CASSASGDNEQFF.

The V call is TRBV20-1, the J call TRBJ1-2; unclear D gene. Germline CDR1 DFQATT, CDR2 SNEGSKA (reference sequence). Trimming removed 5 bases at V and 0 bases at J, with 13 bases between. The length of the CDR3 is 14 residues. The CDR3 region has the DNA TGCAGTGCTTTGACTCCTCCCACTAACTATGGCTACACCTTC. This translates into CSALTPPTNYGYTF.

A few counts support this clonotype. V gene TRBV12-3 or TRBV12-4 combines with J gene TRBJ2-1, with unresolved D. V was cut by 5 bases and J by 6 bases, with 11 bases left in between. CDR3 length equals 13 residues. CDR3 DNA: TGTGCCAGCAGTAGAGGAGTGGTCAATGAGCAGTTCTTC. This codes for CASSRGVVNEQFF.

The rearrangement joins TRBV7-6 to TRBJ2-5; TRBD1 aligns across 7 bases. Trimming cost V 5 bases and J 5 bases; bases outside gene matches: 14. CDR1 is SGHVS and CDR2 is FNYEAQ in the germline V gene. This CDR3 comprises 16 residues. CDR3 coding DNA: TGTGCCAGCAGCGCCCTGGAGGCAGGGGGTTGGGAGACCCAGTACTTC. Amino acids: CASSALEAGGWETQYF.

This clonotype was observed many times. In DNA form, the CDR3 reads TGTGCCAGCAGCGCCCGGGAGCCGCTGACAGATACGCAGTATTTT. This gives the protein CASSAREPLTDTQYF. The V call is TRBV7-2, the J call TRBJ2-3, with D tentatively TRBD2 (6 bases). Germline V lookup: CDR1 SGHTA, CDR2 FQGNSA. CDR3 length: 15 amino acids. V was clipped by 5 bases and J by 3 bases, with 15 bases between them.

This clonotype was picked up a small number of times. The chain links TRBV29-1 to TRBJ2-1, with D perhaps TRBD1 (7 bases). Germline CDR1 and CDR2: SQVTM and ANQGSEA. This CDR3 comprises 13 residues. V lost 8 bases and J 2 bases, leaving 13 bases between the germline ends. DNA of the CDR3: TGCAGCACGCGGGACAGCCCCTACAATGAGCAGTTCTTC. Translating gives CSTRDSPYNEQFF.

The rearrangement uses TRBV28 and TRBJ2-7; 8 nucleotides align to TRBD1. CDR3 length: 15 residues. J gave up 0 bases and V 4 bases, and 5 bases lay outside the gene matches. Germline V gene lookup returns CDR1 MDHEN and CDR2 SYDVKM. Here the CDR3 reads CASSSLGQGSYEQYF. The CDR3 DNA is TGTGCCAGCAGTTCCCTTGGACAGGGCTCCTACGAGCAGTACTTC.